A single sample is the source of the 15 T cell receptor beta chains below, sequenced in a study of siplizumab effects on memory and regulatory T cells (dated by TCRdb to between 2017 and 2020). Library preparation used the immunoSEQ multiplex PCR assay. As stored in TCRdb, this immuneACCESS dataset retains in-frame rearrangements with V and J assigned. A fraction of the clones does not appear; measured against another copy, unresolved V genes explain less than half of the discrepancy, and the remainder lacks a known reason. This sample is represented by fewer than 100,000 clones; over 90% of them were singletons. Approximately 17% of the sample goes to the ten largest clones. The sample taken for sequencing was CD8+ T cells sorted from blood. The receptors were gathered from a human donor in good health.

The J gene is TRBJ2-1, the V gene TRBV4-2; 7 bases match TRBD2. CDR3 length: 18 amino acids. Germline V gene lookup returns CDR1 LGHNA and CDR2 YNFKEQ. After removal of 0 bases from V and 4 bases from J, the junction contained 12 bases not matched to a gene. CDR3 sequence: CASSQDQFQRDAYNEQFF. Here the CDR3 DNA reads TGTGCCAGCAGCCAAGATCAATTTCAGCGGGACGCATACAATGAGCAGTTCTTC.

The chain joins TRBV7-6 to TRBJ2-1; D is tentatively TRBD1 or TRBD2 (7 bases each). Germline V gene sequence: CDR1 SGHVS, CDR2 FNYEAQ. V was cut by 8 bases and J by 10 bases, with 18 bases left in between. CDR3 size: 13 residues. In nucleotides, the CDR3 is TGTGCCAGCCTCGGGGGGACAGACCGCGAGCAGTTCTTC. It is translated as CASLGGTDREQFF.

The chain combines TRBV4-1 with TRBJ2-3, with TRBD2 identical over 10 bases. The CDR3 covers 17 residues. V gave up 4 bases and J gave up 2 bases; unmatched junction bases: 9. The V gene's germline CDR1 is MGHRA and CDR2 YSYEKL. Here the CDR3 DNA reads TGCGCCAGCAGCCGAAGTCCGACTAGCGGGTTCACAGATACGCAGTATTTT. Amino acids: CASSRSPTSGFTDTQYF.

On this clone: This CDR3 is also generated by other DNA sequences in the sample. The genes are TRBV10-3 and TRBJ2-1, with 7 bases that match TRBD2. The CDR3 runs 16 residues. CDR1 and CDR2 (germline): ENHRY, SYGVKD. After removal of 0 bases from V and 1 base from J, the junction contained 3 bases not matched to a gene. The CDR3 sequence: CAISESWEGSYNEQFF. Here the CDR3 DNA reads TGTGCCATCAGTGAGTCCTGGGAGGGGTCCTACAATGAGCAGTTCTTC.

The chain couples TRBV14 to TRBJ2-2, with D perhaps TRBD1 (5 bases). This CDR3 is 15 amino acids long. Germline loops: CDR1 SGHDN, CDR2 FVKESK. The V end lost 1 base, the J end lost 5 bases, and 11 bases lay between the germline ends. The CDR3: CASSQAPRATGELFF. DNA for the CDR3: TGTGCCAGCAGCCAAGCCCCCAGGGCAACCGGGGAGCTGTTTTTT. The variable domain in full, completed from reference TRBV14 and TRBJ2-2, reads EAGVTQFPSHSVIEKGQTVTLRCDPISGHDNLYWYRRVMGKEIKFLLHFVKESKQDESGMPNNRFLAERTGGTYSTLKVQPAELEDSGVYFCASSQAPRATGELFFGEGSRLTVL.

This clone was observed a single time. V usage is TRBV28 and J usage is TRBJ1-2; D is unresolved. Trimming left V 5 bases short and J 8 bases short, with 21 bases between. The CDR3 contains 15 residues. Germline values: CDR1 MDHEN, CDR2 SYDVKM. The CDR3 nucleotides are TGTGCCAGCAGTGAGACCCTAGCGGGCAGTCAGGGCTACACCTTC. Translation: CASSETLAGSQGYTF.

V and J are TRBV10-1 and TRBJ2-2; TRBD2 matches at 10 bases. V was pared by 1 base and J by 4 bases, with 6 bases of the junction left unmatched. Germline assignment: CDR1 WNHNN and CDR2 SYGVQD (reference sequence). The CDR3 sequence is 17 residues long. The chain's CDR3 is CASSEFPSGSGTGELFF. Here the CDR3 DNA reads TGCGCCAGCAGTGAGTTTCCTAGCGGGAGCGGCACCGGGGAGCTGTTTTTT.

CDR3 DNA sequence: TGTGCCAGCAGTTGGTCTAGCTCCTACGAGCAGTACTTC. This gives the protein CASSWSSSYEQYF. J is TRBJ2-7 and V is TRBV27; no firm D call. Germline assignment: CDR1 MNHEY and CDR2 SMNVEV (reference sequence). Trimming took off 4 bases at V and 0 bases at J, with 7 bases between the two ends. The CDR3 has 13 residues.

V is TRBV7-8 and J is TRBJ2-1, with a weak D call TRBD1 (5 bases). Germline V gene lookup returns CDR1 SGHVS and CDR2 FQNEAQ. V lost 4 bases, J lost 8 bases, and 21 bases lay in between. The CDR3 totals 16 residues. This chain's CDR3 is CASSWTQGAAADEQFF. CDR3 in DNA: TGTGCCAGCAGCTGGACGCAGGGCGCGGCAGCCGATGAGCAGTTCTTC.

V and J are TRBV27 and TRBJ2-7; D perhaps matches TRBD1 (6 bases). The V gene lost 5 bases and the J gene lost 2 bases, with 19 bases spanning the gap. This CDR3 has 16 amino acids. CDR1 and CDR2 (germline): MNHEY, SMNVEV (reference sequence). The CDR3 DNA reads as TGTGCCAGCAGTCCCTCTCAGGGGCCTTTCCCCTACGAGCAGTACTTC. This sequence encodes CASSPSQGPFPYEQYF.

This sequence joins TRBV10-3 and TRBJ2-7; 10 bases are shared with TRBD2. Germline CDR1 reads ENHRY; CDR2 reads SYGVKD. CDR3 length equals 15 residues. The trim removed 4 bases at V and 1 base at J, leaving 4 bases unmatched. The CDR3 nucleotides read TGTGCCATCAGTGCAGGACTAGCGGATTCCTACGAGCAGTACTTC. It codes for CAISAGLADSYEQYF.

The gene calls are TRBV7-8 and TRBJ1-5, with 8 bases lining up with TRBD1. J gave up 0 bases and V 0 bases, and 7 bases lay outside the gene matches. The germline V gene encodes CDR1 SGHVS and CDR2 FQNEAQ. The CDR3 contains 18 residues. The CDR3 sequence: CASSLADRGVYSNQPQHF. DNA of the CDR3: TGTGCCAGCAGCTTAGCCGACAGGGGAGTCTATAGCAATCAGCCCCAGCATTTT.

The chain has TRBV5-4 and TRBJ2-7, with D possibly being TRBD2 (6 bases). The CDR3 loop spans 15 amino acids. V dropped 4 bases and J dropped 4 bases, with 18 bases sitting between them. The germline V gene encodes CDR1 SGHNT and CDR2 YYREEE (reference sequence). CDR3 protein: CASSHMGGTIYEQYF. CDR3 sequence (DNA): TGTGCCAGCAGCCACATGGGCGGGACGATATACGAGCAGTACTTC.

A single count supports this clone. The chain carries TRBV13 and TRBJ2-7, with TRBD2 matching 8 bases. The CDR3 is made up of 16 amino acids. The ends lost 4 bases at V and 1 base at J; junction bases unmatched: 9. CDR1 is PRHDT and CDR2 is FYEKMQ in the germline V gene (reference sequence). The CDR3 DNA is TGTGCCAGCAGCTCTTCGTTGGCGGGAGGTTCCTACGAGCAGTACTTC. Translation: CASSSSLAGGSYEQYF.

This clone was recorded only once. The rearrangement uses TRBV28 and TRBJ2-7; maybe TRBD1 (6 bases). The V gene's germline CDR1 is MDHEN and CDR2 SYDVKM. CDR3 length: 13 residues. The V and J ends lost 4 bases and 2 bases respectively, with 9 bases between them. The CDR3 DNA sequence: TGTGCCAGCAGTTCGACAGGAGCCTACGAGCAGTACTTC. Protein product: CASSSTGAYEQYF.